The present T cell receptor beta chain was sequenced within a study of blood T cell repertoires in COVID-19. The V gene's germline CDR1 is LGHDT and CDR2 YNNKEL (reference sequence). Trimming stripped 2 bases from V and 9 bases from J, with 26 bases between. The CDR3 sequence is 18 residues long. TCRdb's table, derived via immunoSEQ multiplex PCR, lists solely in-frame clones and lacks some. Here the sample spans 300,000 to 400,000 clones, 85% being singletons. V is TRBV3-1 (or the pseudogene TRBV3-2) and J is TRBJ2-1, with TRBD1 as a possible D gene (6 bases). What was sequenced was peripheral blood. This clonotype originated in a human donor in a cohort sampled during active COVID-19. CDR3 sequence reads: CASSQHIPQGRIGPEQFF. In DNA form, the CDR3 reads TGTGCCAGCAGCCAACACATCCCTCAGGGGCGAATCGGTCCTGAGCAGTTCTTC.